Each of the 10 T cell receptor beta chains below was sequenced from the same sample in a study of control samples from healthy donors and cancer patients. Profiling relied on immunoSEQ multiplex PCR, and the TCRdb table lists in-frame clones only, not all of them. Found here are 110,000 to 150,000 clones, roughly nine tenths of them singletons; the top ten hold around 4.6%. Sequencing was performed on blood. All receptors derive from a man aged 30 to 39 in good health.

For the CDR3, the DNA is TGTGCCAGCAGCGTAGTTCCTAACTTACAGGGTCAGCATTCACCCCTCCACTTT. Its translation is CASSVVPNLQGQHSPLHF. V and J are TRBV9 and TRBJ1-6; weak D call: TRBD1 (6 bases). This CDR3 spans 18 amino acids. The germline CDR1 and CDR2 sequences are SGDLS and YYNGEE. V was cut by 0 bases and J by 8 bases, with 21 bases left in between. Full variable domain (outside the CDR3, taken from reference TRBV9 and TRBJ1-6): DSGVTQTPKHLITATGQRVTLRCSPRSGDLSVYWYQQSLDQGLQFLIQYYNGEERAKGNILERFSAQQFPDLHSELNLSSLELGDSALYFCASSVVPNLQGQHSPLHFGNGTRLTVT.

The chain employs TRBV7-2 and TRBJ1-2, with D possibly matching TRBD1 (6 bases). This CDR3 contains 14 residues. Per the germline V gene, CDR1 is SGHTA and CDR2 is FQGNSA. Trimming removed 5 bases from V and 5 bases from J, with 15 bases in between. CDR3 sequence: CASSPWTDSYGYTF. In DNA form, the CDR3 reads TGTGCCAGCAGCCCATGGACAGATAGTTATGGCTACACCTTC.

V gene TRBV25-1 combines with J gene TRBJ2-3; no definite D call. The CDR3 totals 14 residues. V was shortened by 10 bases and J by 2 bases, with 16 bases between the two germline ends. CDR1 is MGHDK, CDR2 SYGVNS, per germline. CDR3 protein: CATSPFGNTDTQYF. CDR3 DNA: TGTGCCACCAGCCCCTTCGGTAACACAGATACGCAGTATTTT.

The chain is built from TRBV19 and TRBJ2-1; no firm D call. Germline values: CDR1 LNHDA, CDR2 SQIVND (reference sequence). V was cut by 1 base and J by 6 bases, with 1 base left in between. The CDR3 spans 11 residues. The CDR3 sequence is CASSIVNEQFF. The CDR3 DNA reads TGTGCCAGTAGTATAGTCAATGAGCAGTTCTTC.

This clone was detected only a few times. This rearrangement joins TRBV6-5 to TRBJ2-3, with TRBD1 matching 8 bases. The trim removed 8 bases at V and 0 bases at J, leaving 7 bases unmatched. CDR1 MNHEY and CDR2 SVGAGI come from the germline V gene. The CDR3 is 15 amino acids. As DNA, the CDR3 is TGTGCCAGCCAGATACAGGGGGGTAGCACAGATACGCAGTATTTT. Encoded protein: CASQIQGGSTDTQYF.

This chain uses TRBV11-2 with TRBJ2-5; 13 bases align to TRBD2. Germline V gene lookup returns CDR1 SGHAT and CDR2 FQNNGV. The CDR3 covers 15 residues. The trim removed 5 bases at V and 2 bases at J, leaving 2 bases unmatched. DNA of the CDR3: TGTGCCAGCAGCCCGGGACTAGCGGGGCAAGAGACCCAGTACTTC. Translated: CASSPGLAGQETQYF. Variable domain in full (rest from reference TRBV11-2 and TRBJ2-5): EAGVAQSPRYKIIEKRQSVAFWCNPISGHATLYWYQQILGQGPKLLIQFQNNGVVDDSQLPKDRFSAERLKGVDSTLKIQPAKLEDSAVYLCASSPGLAGQETQYFGPGTRLLVL.

V and J are TRBV30 and TRBJ2-7; D is possibly TRBD1 (5 bases). CDR1 and CDR2 from the germline V gene are GTSNPN and SVGIG (reference sequence). V was cut by 5 bases and J by 3 bases, with 11 bases left in between. The CDR3 runs 12 residues. CDR3 residues: CAWGDRYYEQYF. CDR3 DNA: TGTGCCTGGGGAGACAGATACTACGAGCAGTACTTC.

The chain recombines TRBV7-3 with TRBJ2-1, with 9 bases matching TRBD1. V trimming: 5 bases; J trimming: 0 bases; junction bases outside the gene matches: 14. CDR1 SGHTA and CDR2 FQGTGA come from the germline V gene. The CDR3 totals 19 residues. The CDR3 region is CASSPRTGASLVSYNEQFF. CDR3 sequence (DNA): TGTGCCAGCAGCCCCCGGACAGGGGCTTCATTGGTCTCCTACAATGAGCAGTTCTTC. The whole variable domain, remainder taken from reference TRBV7-3 and TRBJ2-1, is GAGVSQTPSNKVTEKGKYVELRCDPISGHTALYWYRQSLGQGPEFLIYFQGTGAADDSGLPNDRFFAVRPEGSVSTLKIQRTERGDSAVYLCASSPRTGASLVSYNEQFFGPGTRLTVL.

The chain links TRBV6-4 to TRBJ2-1, with 9 positions matching TRBD2. The CDR3 consists of 17 residues. V was pared by 5 bases and J by 2 bases, with 10 bases of the junction left unmatched. In germline, CDR1 is MRHNA, CDR2 SNTAGT. CDR3 nucleotide sequence: TGTGCCAGCAGTTTCGGCGGGGGGGCGGCCCCCTACAATGAGCAGTTCTTC. Residues: CASSFGGGAAPYNEQFF.

This chain's CDR3 is CASSLLSGDSRFYGYTF. The CDR3, as DNA: TGCGCCAGCAGCTTGTTGTCAGGGGATTCCAGGTTCTATGGCTACACCTTC. This chain links TRBV5-1 with TRBJ1-2; maybe TRBD1 (6 bases). The CDR3 totals 17 residues. Germline V CDR1 and CDR2: SGHRS, YFSETQ. V dropped 1 base and J dropped 4 bases, with 20 bases sitting between them.